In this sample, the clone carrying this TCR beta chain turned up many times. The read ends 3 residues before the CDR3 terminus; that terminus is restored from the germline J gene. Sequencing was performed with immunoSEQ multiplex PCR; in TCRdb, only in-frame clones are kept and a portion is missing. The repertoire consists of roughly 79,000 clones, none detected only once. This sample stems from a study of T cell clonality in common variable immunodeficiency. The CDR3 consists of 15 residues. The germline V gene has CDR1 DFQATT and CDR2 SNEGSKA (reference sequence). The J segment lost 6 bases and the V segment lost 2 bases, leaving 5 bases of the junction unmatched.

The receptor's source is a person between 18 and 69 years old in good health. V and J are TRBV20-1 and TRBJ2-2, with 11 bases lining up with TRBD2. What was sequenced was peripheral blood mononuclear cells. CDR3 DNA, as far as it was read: TGCAGTGCTAGAAGTAGCGGGAGGGCCCCCGGGGAG. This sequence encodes CSARSSGRAPGE. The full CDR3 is CSARSSGRAPGELFF.